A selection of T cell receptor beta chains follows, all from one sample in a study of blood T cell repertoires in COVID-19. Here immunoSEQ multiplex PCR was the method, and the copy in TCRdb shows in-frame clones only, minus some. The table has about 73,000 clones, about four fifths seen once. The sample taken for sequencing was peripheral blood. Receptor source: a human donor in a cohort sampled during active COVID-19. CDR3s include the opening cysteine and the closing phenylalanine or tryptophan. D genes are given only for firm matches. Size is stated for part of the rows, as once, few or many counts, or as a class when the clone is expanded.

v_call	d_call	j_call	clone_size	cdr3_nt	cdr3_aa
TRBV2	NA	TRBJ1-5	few	TGTGCCAGCAGTGAAGACGGGGGGCGTGGACAGCCCCAGCATTTT	CASSEDGGRGQPQHF
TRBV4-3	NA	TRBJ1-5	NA	TGCGCCAGCAGCCAAGAGCTGGAGGGGTTCGGAAATCAGCCCCAGCATTTT	CASSQELEGFGNQPQHF
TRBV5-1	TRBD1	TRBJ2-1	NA	TGCGCCAGCACTAAGGGGACAGGGAATGAGCAGTTCTTC	CASTKGTGNEQFF
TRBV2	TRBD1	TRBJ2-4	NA	TGTGCCAGCAGAGACAGGGGTTTGGAAAACATTCAGTACTTC	CASRDRGLENIQYF
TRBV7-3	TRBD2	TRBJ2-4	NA	TGTGCCAGCAGCTTAGTAGCGGGGGGCAAAAACATTCAGTACTTC	CASSLVAGGKNIQYF
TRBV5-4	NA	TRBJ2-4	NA	TGTGCCAGCAGCTCCCCCGACAAGGCCAAAAACATTCAGTACTTC	CASSSPDKAKNIQYF
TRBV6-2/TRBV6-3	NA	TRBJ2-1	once	TGTGCCAGCAGTTACTTAGGACAGTCGAATGAGCAGTTCTTC	CASSYLGQSNEQFF
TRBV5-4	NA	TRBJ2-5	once	TGTGCCAGCAGTTATGGGCTATCCAAGTACTTC	CASSYGLSKYF
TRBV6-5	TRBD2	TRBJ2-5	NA	TGTGCCAGCAGTTTTTCGAGCGGGGGCCAAGAGACCCAGTACTTC	CASSFSSGGQETQYF
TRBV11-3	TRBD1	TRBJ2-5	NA	TGTGCCAGCAGCGTCCGAGACAGGGGAGTAGGAGAGACCCAGTACTTC	CASSVRDRGVGETQYF
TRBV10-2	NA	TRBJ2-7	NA	TGCGCCAGCAGGCACGGACAGAGCTCGGGTTCCTACGAGCAGTACTTC	CASRHGQSSGSYEQYF
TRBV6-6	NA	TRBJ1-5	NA	TGTGCCAGCAGTTACGGGGCGCAGCCCCAGCATTTT	CASSYGAQPQHF
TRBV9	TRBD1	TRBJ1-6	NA	TGTGCCAGCAGCGTAGCTGGACAGGGGGCCCGTAATTCACCCCTCCACTTT	CASSVAGQGARNSPLHF
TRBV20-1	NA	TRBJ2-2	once	TGCAGTGCTAGTCTCCCCCCAGGAGGGGGCCGGAACACCGGGGAGCTGTTTTTT	CSASLPPGGGRNTGELFF
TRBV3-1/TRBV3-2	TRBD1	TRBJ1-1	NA	TGTGCCAGCAGCCAAGCTGCGACAGGGGACACTGAAGCTTTCTTT	CASSQAATGDTEAFF
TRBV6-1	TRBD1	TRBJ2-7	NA	TGTGCCAGCAGTGAAGCTGCCCCGGGACAGCTAAACTACGAGCAGTACTTC	CASSEAAPGQLNYEQYF
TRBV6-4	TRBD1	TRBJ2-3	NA	TGTGCCAGCACCCCTAGGACAGGATACACAGATACGCAGTATTTT	CASTPRTGYTDTQYF
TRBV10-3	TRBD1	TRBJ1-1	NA	TGTGCCACTCGGACCGGGACAGGGGTTATGGGCACTGAAGCTTTCTTT	CATRTGTGVMGTEAFF
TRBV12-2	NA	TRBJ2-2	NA	TGTGCAAGTCGCTTAAAGTGGGCAGGATGTACCACCGGGGAGCTGTTTTTT	CASRLKWAGCTTGELFF
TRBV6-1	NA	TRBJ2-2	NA	TGTGCCAGCAGTGAACAAGGGAGCACCGGGGAGCTGTTTTTT	CASSEQGSTGELFF
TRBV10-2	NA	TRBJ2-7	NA	TGCGCCAGCACCTTGTTATCGGGGGACCTAAGGTACTTC	CASTLLSGDLRYF
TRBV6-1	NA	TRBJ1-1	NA	TGTGCCAGCAGTGAAGCCCTTCTGAACACTGAAGCTTTCTTT	CASSEALLNTEAFF
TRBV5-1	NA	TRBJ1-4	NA	TGCGCCAGCAGCGCTGGCTGGAGAACTAATGAAAAACTGTTTTTT	CASSAGWRTNEKLFF
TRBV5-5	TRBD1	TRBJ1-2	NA	TGTGCCAGCAGCTTAGGTACAGGGGGCTATAACTATGGCTACACCTTC	CASSLGTGGYNYGYTF
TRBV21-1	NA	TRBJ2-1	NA	TGTGCCAGCAGCAACAACGGGGGGGCGTATTACAATGAGCAGTTCTTC	CASSNNGGAYYNEQFF
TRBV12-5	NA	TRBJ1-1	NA	TGTGCTAGTGGTTTGTCGGGGAACACTGAAGCTTTCTTT	CASGLSGNTEAFF
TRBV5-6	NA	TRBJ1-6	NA	TGTGCCAGCAGCACGGGGTCGAGCTCCTATAATTCACCCCTCCACTTT	CASSTGSSSYNSPLHF
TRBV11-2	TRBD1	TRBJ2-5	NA	TGTGCCAGCAGCTCACGAGGGGACAGGGGGATTCGGACCCAGTACTTC	CASSSRGDRGIRTQYF
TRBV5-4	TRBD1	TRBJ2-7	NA	TGTGCCAGCAGCTCGGGGACAGGGATGTCCTACGAGCAGTACTTC	CASSSGTGMSYEQYF
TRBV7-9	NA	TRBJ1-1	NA	TGTGCCAGCAGCTTAGTCGGTAGTAGGGGAGCTTTCTTT	CASSLVGSRGAFF
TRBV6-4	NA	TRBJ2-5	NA	TGTGCCAGCAGGAAACCGGGACACCTACAAGAGACCCAGTACTTC	CASRKPGHLQETQYF
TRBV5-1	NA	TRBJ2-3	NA	TGCGCCAGCAGCTGGGGACCAGGGGCCCCAGATACGCAGTATTTT	CASSWGPGAPDTQYF
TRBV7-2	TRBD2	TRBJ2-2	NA	TGTGCCAGCAGCTTAGCTGTGGGGCGGGGGTCCGGGGAGCTGTTTTTT	CASSLAVGRGSGELFF
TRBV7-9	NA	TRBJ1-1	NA	TGTGCCAGCAGATCTACAGGCTCGTCGTGGAACACTGAAGCTTTCTTT	CASRSTGSSWNTEAFF
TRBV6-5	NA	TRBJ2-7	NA	TGTGCCAGCATTGGGTGGGGGGTGGCCTACGAGCAGTACTTC	CASIGWGVAYEQYF
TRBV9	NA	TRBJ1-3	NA	TGTGCCAGCAGCGTAGACGGGAACTCTGGAAACACCATATATTTT	CASSVDGNSGNTIYF
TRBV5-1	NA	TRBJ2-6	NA	TGCGCCAGCAGCCCTAACTCTGGGGCCAACGTCCTGACTTTC	CASSPNSGANVLTF
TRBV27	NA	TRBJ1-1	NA	TGTGCCAGCGGCAATGTGAACACTGAAGCTTTCTTT	CASGNVNTEAFF
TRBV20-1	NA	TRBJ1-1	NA	TGCAGTGCTAGTCAGGCTTTGCGCACTGAAGCTTTCTTT	CSASQALRTEAFF
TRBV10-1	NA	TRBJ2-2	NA	TGCGCCAGCAGTGAGTCGAGGGGGACGGCCGGGGAGCTGTTTTTT	CASSESRGTAGELFF
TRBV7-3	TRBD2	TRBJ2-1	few	TGTGCCAGCAGCTTAAATCCGGGGGGCTCCTACAATGAGCAGTTCTTC	CASSLNPGGSYNEQFF
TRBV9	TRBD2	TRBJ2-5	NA	TGTGCCAGCAGCCCTCCCCCTCGCGGGGGAAAGACCCAGTACTTC	CASSPPPRGGKTQYF
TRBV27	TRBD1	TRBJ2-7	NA	TGTGCCAGCAGAGGACAGGGAGATTACGAGCAGTACTTC	CASRGQGDYEQYF
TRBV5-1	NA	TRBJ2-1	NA	TGCGCCAGCAGCTACGATCCCAGCTCCTACAATGAGCAGTTCTTC	CASSYDPSSYNEQFF
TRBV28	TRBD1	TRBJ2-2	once	TGTGCCAGCAGACCCCCCGGGACAGGAGGAGGCGGGGAGCTGTTTTTT	CASRPPGTGGGGELFF
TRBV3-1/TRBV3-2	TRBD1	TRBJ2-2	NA	TGTGCCAGCATCGGGTTTCACAGGGGTATCCCCAACACCGGGGAGCTGTTTTTT	CASIGFHRGIPNTGELFF
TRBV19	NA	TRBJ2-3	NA	TGTGCCAGTAGTCAGGGGAACACAGATACGCAGTATTTT	CASSQGNTDTQYF
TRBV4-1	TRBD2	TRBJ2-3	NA	TGCGCCAGCAGCCTGGGACTAGCGGGCACAGATACGCAGTATTTT	CASSLGLAGTDTQYF
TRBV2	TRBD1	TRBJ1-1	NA	TGTGCCAGCAGTGAAGACCAAACAGGGGGGCTCACTGAAGCTTTCTTT	CASSEDQTGGLTEAFF
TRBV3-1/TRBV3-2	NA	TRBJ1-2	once	TGTGCCAGCAGCCAAGCCCCGGACAGCCCGTATGGCTACACCTTC	CASSQAPDSPYGYTF
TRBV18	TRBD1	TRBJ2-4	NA	TGTGCCAGCTCACCACCTTCCGGGACAGGGGAAGGTATTCAGTACTTC	CASSPPSGTGEGIQYF